The rows below give T cell receptor beta chains drawn from one sample of a study of T cell responses to AZD1222 COVID-19 vaccine. The protocol was immunoSEQ multiplex PCR, while the TCRdb copy is restricted to in-frame clones and leaves out a portion. The sample consists of more than 110,000 clones, around 93% of them appearing once. The sample was peripheral blood, taken on day 0 of AZD1222 vaccination. Receptors were obtained from an adult in good health. Each CDR3 is given with its conserved first and last residue. A D gene is named only where the DNA matches it firmly. Size values are once, few and many counts, or a class for expanded clones, and some rows have none.

v_gene	abundance	j_gene	d_gene	CDR3nt	CDR3aa
TRBV5-1	NA	TRBJ1-6	NA	TGCGCCAGCAGCTTGGATAGCAATTCACCCCTCCACTTT	CASSLDSNSPLHF
TRBV28	NA	TRBJ2-1	NA	TGTGCCAGCAGTTTAGGACAGTCCAATGAGCAGTTCTTC	CASSLGQSNEQFF
TRBV9	NA	TRBJ2-2	TRBD1	TGTGCCAGCAGCACAGGGGTGTCTCCCAGGGAGCTGTTTTTT	CASSTGVSPRELFF
TRBV4-1	NA	TRBJ1-1	NA	TGCGCCAGCAGCCAAGACTGGGGCAGCGAAACTGAAGCTTTCTTT	CASSQDWGSETEAFF
TRBV7-9	NA	TRBJ1-3	NA	TGTGCCAGCAGCCCACCGGATTTGGGGGTCTCTGGAAACACCATATATTTT	CASSPPDLGVSGNTIYF
TRBV6-5	once	TRBJ1-2	NA	TGTGCCAGCAGTTTGGGAGCTAACTATGGCTACACCTTC	CASSLGANYGYTF
TRBV7-9	NA	TRBJ2-1	NA	TGTGCCAGCAGAGGTGTAACCTACAATGAGCAGTTCTTC	CASRGVTYNEQFF
TRBV3-1/TRBV3-2	NA	TRBJ2-3	TRBD2	TGTGCCAGCAGGACTAGCGGGGGTGGAGATACGCAGTATTTT	CASRTSGGGDTQYF
TRBV9	NA	TRBJ1-4	NA	TGTGCCAGCAGCCTCAGAGGGGGGACCTCAACTAATGAAAAACTGTTTTTT	CASSLRGGTSTNEKLFF
TRBV11-3	NA	TRBJ2-5	NA	TGTGCCAGCAGCTTCCGACCCCTGTACCAAGAGACCCAGTACTTC	CASSFRPLYQETQYF
TRBV6-2/TRBV6-3	NA	TRBJ2-7	TRBD2	TGTGCCAGCAGTAGGCCGGGACTAGAAAACGAGCAGTACTTC	CASSRPGLENEQYF
TRBV6-2/TRBV6-3	NA	TRBJ1-4	NA	TGTGCCAGCAGCCGGCGTTGGCGGGACACCTTCCAAAAACTGTTTTTT	CASSRRWRDTFQKLFF
TRBV18	NA	TRBJ2-1	NA	TGTGCCAGCTCACCTTCCGTTCGCCCGGGGGCTTCTTGGGAGCAGTTCTTC	CASSPSVRPGASWEQFF
TRBV27	NA	TRBJ2-1	NA	TGTGCCAGCAGGGTAGACAATGAGCAGTTCTTC	CASRVDNEQFF
TRBV7-9	NA	TRBJ2-1	NA	TGTGCCGCCCCAAGCTCCTACAATGAGCAGTTCTTC	CAAPSSYNEQFF
TRBV7-2	few	TRBJ1-4	NA	TGTGCCAGCAGCCTTCGGGTGGTAGGGCGAGAAAAACTGTTTTTT	CASSLRVVGREKLFF
TRBV7-9	NA	TRBJ2-5	NA	TGTGCCAGCAGCTTCGGGGCCGGGGAGACCCAGTACTTC	CASSFGAGETQYF
TRBV27	NA	TRBJ1-5	NA	TGTGCCAGCAGTTCGACTCCGGGACGGCACAATCAGCCCCAGCATTTT	CASSSTPGRHNQPQHF
TRBV19	NA	TRBJ1-2	NA	TGTGCCAGTAGATCGGTGGGCAGGGGTAGCTATGGCTACACCTTC	CASRSVGRGSYGYTF
TRBV15	NA	TRBJ1-4	TRBD1	TGTGCCACCAGCAGACCAGGACAGGCTGAAAAACTGTTTTTT	CATSRPGQAEKLFF
TRBV6-5	NA	TRBJ2-5	TRBD1	TGTGCCAGCAGCCTAGGGACAGCACAAGAGACCCAGTACTTC	CASSLGTAQETQYF
TRBV27	NA	TRBJ2-7	NA	TGTGCCAGCGGGATGACAGCCTACGAGCAGTACTTC	CASGMTAYEQYF
TRBV7-3	NA	TRBJ2-1	TRBD2	TGTGCCAGCAGCTCCGGGACTAGGATCAATGAGCAGTTCTTC	CASSSGTRINEQFF
TRBV6-4	once	TRBJ1-2	TRBD1	TGTGCCAGCAGTCCGGGACAGGGAAACTATGGCTACACCTTC	CASSPGQGNYGYTF
TRBV12-3/TRBV12-4	NA	TRBJ2-7	NA	TGTGCCAGCAGGGCCATGAATAGGAACGAGCAGTACTTC	CASRAMNRNEQYF
TRBV6-5	NA	TRBJ2-2	NA	TGTGCCAGCAGTTGGAGTGGCGAGGCCGGGGAGCTGTTTTTT	CASSWSGEAGELFF
TRBV2	NA	TRBJ1-1	NA	TGTGCCAGCATCCCCCTAAACACTGAAGCTTTCTTT	CASIPLNTEAFF
TRBV6-5	NA	TRBJ1-2	NA	TGTGCCAGTGGGGCGGGGGGGACCCGACGCGGCTACACCTTC	CASGAGGTRRGYTF
TRBV7-8	NA	TRBJ2-1	TRBD2	TGTGCCAGCAGCTTACGGTCTAGCGGGGCCTACAATGAGCAGTTCTTC	CASSLRSSGAYNEQFF
TRBV19	NA	TRBJ2-2	TRBD1	TGTGCCAGTATTGGGTGGGCCGGGACAGGGTCGGTAGGGAACACCGGGGAGCTGTTTTTT	CASIGWAGTGSVGNTGELFF
TRBV4-1	NA	TRBJ2-1	NA	TGCGCCAGCAGCCGAATCCCAGGGGACGTCGACTCCTACAATGAGCAGTTCTTC	CASSRIPGDVDSYNEQFF
TRBV7-9	NA	TRBJ1-2	NA	TGTGCCAGCAGCTTAGCCTCACTCTTACAGGACTATGGCTACACCTTC	CASSLASLLQDYGYTF
TRBV4-1	NA	TRBJ2-1	NA	TGCGCCAGCAGCCAAGGAGGATCTTTGGGAACCTACAATGAGCAGTTCTTC	CASSQGGSLGTYNEQFF
TRBV5-1	NA	TRBJ2-3	TRBD2	TGCGCCAGCAGCTCGTGGGGCGGGGGAAAAGATACGCAGTATTTT	CASSSWGGGKDTQYF
TRBV27	NA	TRBJ1-6	NA	TGTGCCAGCAGTGCGCGCGGACCCTATAATTCACCCCTCCACTTT	CASSARGPYNSPLHF
TRBV7-9	NA	TRBJ1-5	NA	TGTGCCAGCAGCGCGGGACAACAGCCCCAGCATTTT	CASSAGQQPQHF
TRBV7-9	NA	TRBJ1-1	NA	TGTGCCAGCAGCTTAGGGACAGACACTGAAGCTTTCTTT	CASSLGTDTEAFF
TRBV6-5	NA	TRBJ1-1	NA	TGTGCCAGCACCCTGGCCTCCAGTACCCTGTCCGAAGCTTTCTTT	CASTLASSTLSEAFF
TRBV7-3	NA	TRBJ1-1	TRBD1	TGTGCCAGCAGCAGGACAGGCGTCACTGAAGCTTTCTTT	CASSRTGVTEAFF
TRBV19	NA	TRBJ1-2	TRBD1	TGTGCCAGTAGTATTACTACAGGGGCTGGCTACACCTTC	CASSITTGAGYTF
TRBV4-3	NA	TRBJ2-5	NA	TGCGCCAGCAGCCATGGACTATATAGTCAAGAGACCCAGTACTTC	CASSHGLYSQETQYF
TRBV4-3	NA	TRBJ2-1	TRBD2	TGCGCCAGCAGCCAAGATCCGGGACTAGCGGGGGGAGAGCAGTTCTTC	CASSQDPGLAGGEQFF
TRBV14	once	TRBJ2-3	TRBD2	TGTGCCAGCAGCCAACTAGCGGGGGGATCTACAGATACGCAGTATTTT	CASSQLAGGSTDTQYF
TRBV30	NA	TRBJ1-1	NA	TGTGCCTGGAGGTTAGTTGGGGTCCCTGAAGCTTTCTTT	CAWRLVGVPEAFF
TRBV18	NA	TRBJ1-4	NA	TGTGCCAGCTCACCCGGGGCAACTAATGAAAAACTGTTTTTT	CASSPGATNEKLFF
TRBV4-1	NA	TRBJ1-1	NA	TGCGCCAGCAGCCAACCCAGCTTGGGAAGAAGGTCACCGGGACCTGAAGCTTTCTTT	CASSQPSLGRRSPGPEAFF
TRBV5-1	NA	TRBJ2-7	NA	TGCGCCAGCAGCTTGGAGGATTACTACGAGCAGTACTTC	CASSLEDYYEQYF
TRBV30	NA	TRBJ1-4	NA	TGTGCCTGGAGTGCGGGCCAGGGGTATGAAAAACTGTTTTTT	CAWSAGQGYEKLFF
TRBV6-5	NA	TRBJ1-2	NA	TGTGCCAGCAAAGGAGGGACATATGGCTACACCTTC	CASKGGTYGYTF
TRBV11-3	NA	TRBJ2-7	NA	TGTGCCAGCAGCTTAAGATACGAGCAGTACTTC	CASSLRYEQYF
TRBV6-5	once	TRBJ1-2	NA	TGTGCCAGCAGCTACGGGACGGACGATGAGGGCTACACCTTC	CASSYGTDDEGYTF
TRBV29-1	NA	TRBJ1-1	TRBD1	TGCAGCGTTGTCAGGACAGGGTTGGCGAACACTGAAGCTTTCTTT	CSVVRTGLANTEAFF
TRBV2	NA	TRBJ2-5	NA	TGTGCCAGCAGTGTGCGGGACACCGTCCAAGAGACCCAGTACTTC	CASSVRDTVQETQYF
TRBV4-1	NA	TRBJ1-2	TRBD1	TGCGCCAGCAGCCAAGTAGGACAGGGGAACTATGGCTACACCTTC	CASSQVGQGNYGYTF
TRBV6-1	once	TRBJ1-6	NA	TGTGCCAGCAGTGAATTCGGGGGAGGAAGTAATTCACCCCTCCACTTT	CASSEFGGGSNSPLHF
TRBV27	NA	TRBJ1-3	NA	TGTGCCAGCAGTGTAAGCTATACCTCTGGAAACACCATATATTTT	CASSVSYTSGNTIYF
TRBV1	NA	TRBJ2-5	NA	TGCACCTCTGAGCGGGGGGGGTTGTTGGAGACCCAGTACTTC	CTSERGGLLETQYF
TRBV7-6	NA	TRBJ2-2	NA	TGTGCCAGCAGCTTAGTCGGTGGGGGGCGGTACACCGGGGAGCTGTTTTTT	CASSLVGGGRYTGELFF
TRBV11-3	once	TRBJ2-7	NA	TGTGCCAGCAGCTTAGGCGATACTTCGGAGCAGTACTTC	CASSLGDTSEQYF
TRBV7-6	NA	TRBJ1-1	NA	TGTGCCAGCAGCTTAGGCTCTCTAGGAAACACTGAAGCTTTCTTT	CASSLGSLGNTEAFF